A selection of T cell receptor beta chains follows, all from one sample in a study of T cell changes during pregnancy in multiple sclerosis. TCRdb's copy holds only in-frame clones and misses some; the assay was immunoSEQ multiplex PCR. This table has around 110,000 clones, about 90% appearing once. The material was peripheral blood, obtained before pregnancy. These receptors originate from a female donor with multiple sclerosis, enrolled in a pregnancy study. Both conserved end residues are part of each CDR3. The D gene is left open where the match is weak. The size of a clone is reported for some rows only, either as once, few or many, or as a class for expanded clones.

- | TRBJ1-5 | - | TRBV19 | TGTGCCAGTAGTATAGGCAGGGCTCAGCCCCAGCATTTT | CASSIGRAQPQHF
- | TRBJ2-7 | once | TRBV11-2 | TGTGCCAGCAGCTTAGTAGGCGACAGCTACGAGCAGTACTTC | CASSLVGDSYEQYF
TRBD1 | TRBJ1-6 | - | TRBV27 | TGTGCCAGCGGATTGACAGGGACAGCCAATTCACCCCTCCACTTT | CASGLTGTANSPLHF
TRBD2 | TRBJ2-1 | - | TRBV11-3 | TGTGCCAGCAGCTTAGGTCTTCTAGCGGGATCATCCGATGAGCAGTTCTTC | CASSLGLLAGSSDEQFF
TRBD2 | TRBJ2-1 | - | TRBV5-1 | TGCGCCAGCAGCCGTGGACTAGCTACCAGCTCCTACAATGAGCAGTTCTTC | CASSRGLATSSYNEQFF
- | TRBJ1-5 | - | TRBV6-5 | TGTGCCAGCAGCCTGTCGCGGGGGTCCGGACAGCCCCAGCATTTT | CASSLSRGSGQPQHF
- | TRBJ1-5 | - | TRBV4-3 | TGCGCCAGCAGCCAAGATCTAATTGGGGAGAACAATCAGCCCCAGCATTTT | CASSQDLIGENNQPQHF
TRBD1 | TRBJ1-2 | few | TRBV19 | TGTGCCAGTAGTCCTTTCCCAGGGGGAGTTTACGAAGGCTACACCTTC | CASSPFPGGVYEGYTF
- | TRBJ2-2 | - | TRBV4-3 | TGCGCCAGCAGCCAAGAAGGCAGGGCCACCGGGGAGCTGTTTTTT | CASSQEGRATGELFF
- | TRBJ2-7 | - | TRBV27 | TGTGCCAGCAGTAAGACAGGACGGAGCCTCTACGAGCAGTACTTC | CASSKTGRSLYEQYF
- | TRBJ2-4 | - | TRBV11-3 | TGTGCCAGCAGCTTATACCAGGGCACAACCAAAAACATTCAGTACTTC | CASSLYQGTTKNIQYF
- | TRBJ2-1 | once | TRBV29-1 | TGCAGCGTGAACCGCGGTAACAATGAGCAGTTCTTC | CSVNRGNNEQFF
- | TRBJ1-1 | - | TRBV19 | TGTGCCAGTAGTAGCACGCGGGAGAGCACTGAAGCTTTCTTT | CASSSTRESTEAFF
- | TRBJ1-1 | - | TRBV5-1 | TGCGCCAGCAGCTTAGACAGACTCACTGAAGCTTTCTTT | CASSLDRLTEAFF
TRBD2 | TRBJ2-7 | - | TRBV6-6 | TGTGCCAGCAGCCAGGGACTAGTAGGCGAGCAGTACTTC | CASSQGLVGEQYF
TRBD1 | TRBJ2-7 | - | TRBV25-1 | TGTGCCAGCAGTGGATACACAGGGGTGAGCGAGCAGTACTTC | CASSGYTGVSEQYF
- | TRBJ1-4 | - | TRBV28 | TGTGCCAGCAGCAGTATCCTGGGAGCTCGGAATGAAAAACTGTTTTTT | CASSSILGARNEKLFF
- | TRBJ2-7 | - | TRBV7-8 | TGTGCCAGCAGCCCGAGGGTGGGCAGAAGCTTGGGGTACGAGCAGTACTTC | CASSPRVGRSLGYEQYF
TRBD2 | TRBJ2-3 | - | TRBV7-2 | TGTGCCAGCAGCTTATTACTAGCGGTGAGCACAGATACGCAGTATTTT | CASSLLLAVSTDTQYF
TRBD1 | TRBJ1-2 | few | TRBV19 | TGTGCCAGTAGACATCCGGGACAGGAGGGGAATGGCTACACCTTC | CASRHPGQEGNGYTF
TRBD2 | TRBJ2-7 | - | TRBV7-9 | TGTGCCAGCAGCTTAGTTGGTGCGGGGGGGCCCGGCGAGCAGTACTTC | CASSLVGAGGPGEQYF
- | TRBJ1-2 | - | TRBV5-1 | - | CASSLAVGVGTF
- | TRBJ1-5 | - | TRBV4-3 | TGCGCCAGCAGCCTAGCGGCGCAGGATAATCAGCCCCAGCATTTT | CASSLAAQDNQPQHF
TRBD1 | TRBJ2-7 | - | TRBV29-1 | TGCAGCGTATTAGGGACAGGGGAGCAGTACTTC | CSVLGTGEQYF
- | TRBJ2-7 | - | TRBV15 | TGTGCCACCAGCAGAGTTTTTCAGGTCTACGAGCAGTACTTC | CATSRVFQVYEQYF
TRBD2 | TRBJ2-1 | once | TRBV4-1 | TGCGCCAGCAGCCGGATCGGACTAGCGGGGGGCGGCTCCTACAATGAGCAGTTCTTC | CASSRIGLAGGGSYNEQFF
- | TRBJ2-4 | - | TRBV18 | TGTGCCAGCTCACCAATCGCCTCAGGAGGGGTAGCCAAAAACATTCAGTACTTC | CASSPIASGGVAKNIQYF
- | TRBJ1-2 | - | TRBV2 | TGTGCCAGCAGTGAGGGGCGAAGAAACTATGGCTACACCTTC | CASSEGRRNYGYTF
- | TRBJ2-1 | - | TRBV28 | TGTGCCAGCAGCCCTCTGGGGAGATCCTCCTACAATGAGCAGTTCTTC | CASSPLGRSSYNEQFF
- | TRBJ1-1 | - | TRBV5-6 | TGTGCCAGCAGCATGGCGGGTCCCTCTGAAGCTTTCTTT | CASSMAGPSEAFF
- | TRBJ2-4 | once | TRBV18 | TGTGCCAGCTCACCCCAGGCAGGGGACATTCAGTACTTC | CASSPQAGDIQYF
TRBD2 | TRBJ2-2 | - | TRBV30 | TGTGCCTGGACTAGCGGCTACACCGGGGAGCTGTTTTTT | CAWTSGYTGELFF
TRBD2 | TRBJ2-1 | - | TRBV9 | TGTGCCAGCAGCTATAAAAGGGCTAGCGGGAACAATGAGCAGTTCTTC | CASSYKRASGNNEQFF
- | TRBJ1-2 | - | TRBV5-4 | TGTGCCAGCAGAAAGACTCCTAACTATGGCCACACCTTC | CASRKTPNYGHTF
TRBD2 | TRBJ2-3 | - | TRBV6-1 | TGTGCCAGCAGCAGGACTAGCGGGAGCCCAGATACGCAGTATTTT | CASSRTSGSPDTQYF